This T cell receptor (beta chain) appears in the sequencing data of a study of control samples from healthy donors and cancer patients. V shed 2 bases and J 4 bases; nucleotides not matched to a gene: 7. From germline, CDR1 is MNHEY and CDR2 SVGAGI. The CDR3 has 15 residues. Only in-frame clones appear in the TCRdb table, and some are missing; sequencing was by immunoSEQ multiplex PCR. The sample shows fewer than 500,000 clones, more than 80% of them seen only once. This sequence joins TRBV6-5 and TRBJ2-5, with 7 nucleotides matching TRBD2. The source of this sequence is a man aged 35-49 years with head and neck cancer. Sequenced: PBMCs. The CDR3 DNA reads TGTGCCAGCAGTTACCGAGGACTAGTTGGAGAGACCCAGTACTTC. Translation: CASSYRGLVGETQYF.